The entry below describes one T cell receptor (beta chain). Which antigen it targets is not known. Base qualities are not provided; no much larger clone lies one nucleotide away. The entire isolated RNA was reverse transcribed using the High Capacity cDNA Reverse Transcription Kit, and thus expressed TCRB transcripts were sequenced. Naive, central memory and regulatory T cell samples underwent deep immunoSEQ sequencing, averaging around 3.9 million total reads per sample. After sorted cells were lysed in RLT buffer, RNA was extracted with DNase-treated RNeasy Micro or Mini kits, with the choice depending on cell number. To prevent cross-contamination, each cell subset was processed individually, whereas patient and healthy donor samples were processed jointly. TCRB sequences were amplified from cDNA with the immunoSEQ multiplex PCR, producing 87-bp fragments spanning the CDR3 region. Amplicons were sequenced on the Illumina HiSeq platform. The original pipeline was this. PCR bias was corrected computationally using synthetic template baselines, and reads within Hamming distance 2 were collapsed, with unmergeable singletons discarded. By aligning reads against IMGT, V, D and J genes, CDR3 length, and insertions or deletions at six rearrangement sites were assigned. Within each subset, clonotype counts were normalized to sorted cell number, and only after that were true diversity and Gini coefficients computed with the tcR R package. The overlap coefficient, calculated on TCRB nucleotide sequences, was used to quantify repertoire sharing. Out-of-frame TCRB sequences from naive cells were analyzed as a proxy for the pre-selection repertoire. TCRdb took over this immuneACCESS table, retaining in-frame rearrangements with V and J assigned. Such tables are incomplete; in checked studies, under half of the missing clones stem from an unresolved V gene, and the remainder is unexplained. D and trimming were read from the DNA, whereas the V and J calls and clone size are those reported in that table. The sample table records hundreds of thousands of clones; 9.6% of these occur just once. Together, the top ten hold 0.03% to 0.035% of the sample.

V lost 4 bases and J lost 6 bases, and the count of bases not matched to a germline gene is 4. Based on the germline V gene, the CDR1 and CDR2 sequences are SGHTA and FQGNSA. The CDR3 sequence holds 13 residues, the cysteine and phenylalanine included. CDR3 DNA only is kept here, 39 bases in frame from base 1. A single peripheral blood draw of around 0.11 L on average was collected from each donor into heparinised tubes. Naive, central memory, regulatory and stem cell-like memory CD4+ T cells were sorted on a BD FACSAria II using a panel including CD45RO, CCR7, CD25, CD127, CD95 and CD27. Purity was above 95% for every sorted population. PBMCs were separated immediately by Lymphoprep density gradient centrifugation and were stained directly, without being cultured. So that batch effects would be minimized, each experiment stained and sorted samples in pairs, pairing one healthy donor with one patient.

This record belongs to a study of beta chain features in type 1 diabetes (dated by TCRdb to the late 2010s). Concerning the study at large: No differences in mean age, gender distribution, total cell number or subset yield were found between patients and healthy donors. In the study, TCRB repertoires of sorted circulating CD4+ T cell subsets from recently diagnosed type 1 diabetes patients were compared with those of matched healthy donors. Regulatory and stem cell-like memory subsets were isolated from only 8 patients and 8 healthy donors, whereas naive and central memory subsets came from all 28 donors. A total of roughly 99 million sorted cells were examined across all samples, and the number of cells per subset was strongly correlated with RNA yield. Paper-wide results and their limitations: Naive, central memory and regulatory TCRB repertoires appeared to be more similar among patients than among healthy donors. HLA sub-analyses involved small numbers of individuals, so any influence of HLA type on TCRB rearrangement remained unresolved. A moderate but significant shortening of TCRB CDR3 length was observed in type 1 diabetes patients in all four CD4+ subsets. At VDJ recombination sites, patients with type 1 diabetes made fewer insertions and deleted more nucleotides, a pattern implying thymic rearrangement abnormalities. Sequencing cDNA rather than genomic DNA could over-represent highly expressing activated cells, although activation and CD3 levels did not differ between groups. Shorter templates might be favored by PCR, yet because patient and control samples were amplified and corrected together, any such skew would affect both groups equally.

The TCR comes from a woman aged 18-29 years in good health. Sequencing was performed on naive CD4+ T cells from blood. What the cell subset or site label conveys for this sample: true naive CD4+ T cells. The sequence links TRBV7-2 to TRBJ2-3, and TRBD2 aligns with 7 junction nucleotides. The CDR3 sequence is CASSWGGSDTQYF. The DNA is as follows: TGTGCCAGCAGCTGGGGGGGGAGTGATACGCAGTATTTT.